Below, 26 T cell receptor beta chains from the same sample are listed, as sequenced in a study of sequential checkpoint blockade in melanoma (dated by TCRdb to between 2017 and 2020). The treatment or condition label, read with the paper, signifies: randomized to nivolumab then ipilimumab (arm A) or the reverse (arm B). Libraries were made using the immunoSEQ multiplex PCR assay. TCRdb's version of the immuneACCESS table is confined to in-frame rearrangements and falls short of the full clone set. An unresolved V gene accounts for under half of the shortfall where checked; the remainder is of unknown origin. In all, the sample holds about 5,000 clones, and 18% of those were seen once. The biggest ten clones account for 8.6% of the sample. The sequencing used tumor tissue (inferred from file names), collected from a patient given nivolumab and ipilimumab in sequence. These receptors were collected from a human donor with melanoma.

This clone is categorized as medium-sized (0.01 to 0.1%). The chain carries TRBV5-1 and TRBJ1-1, with D perhaps TRBD1 (5 bases). The CDR3 has 15 residues. CDR1 and CDR2 (germline): SGHRS, YFSETQ. Trimming took off 3 bases at V and 0 bases at J, with 12 bases between the two ends. The CDR3 loop reads CASSSVGRMNTEAFF. DNA for the CDR3: TGCGCCAGCAGCTCCGTGGGACGGATGAACACTGAAGCTTTCTTT.

The CDR3 sequence: CSVLLGAGVGNEQFF. The CDR3 DNA reads as TGCAGCGTTCTATTGGGGGCAGGGGTAGGGAATGAGCAGTTCTTC. J is TRBJ2-1 and V is TRBV29-1; D might be TRBD1 (6 bases). V was shortened by 5 bases and J by 7 bases, with 21 bases between the two germline ends. Germline CDR1 reads SQVTM; CDR2 reads ANQGSEA. The CDR3 runs to 15 residues.

The chain has TRBV28 and TRBJ2-2, with D tentatively TRBD1 (6 bases). Germline V gene data show CDR1 as MDHEN and CDR2 as SYDVKM. This CDR3 contains 13 residues. V dropped 5 bases and J dropped 6 bases, with 10 bases sitting between them. The DNA of the CDR3 is TGTGCCAGCAGTCAGGGGTCCGCCGGGGAGCTGTTTTTT. This sequence encodes CASSQGSAGELFF.

J is TRBJ1-2 and V is TRBV28; a weak D match, TRBD1 (5 bases). Deletions cut 3 bases from V and 5 bases from J, with 13 bases between. CDR3 size: 14 residues. Germline V gene data show CDR1 as MDHEN and CDR2 as SYDVKM. In nucleotides, the CDR3 is TGTGCCAGCAGTTTCAGGGCGGAGCGGTATGGCTACACCTTC. Protein sequence: CASSFRAERYGYTF.

V gene TRBV9 combines with J gene TRBJ1-6; D is undetermined. The germline V and J ends were trimmed by 6 bases and 0 bases, with 13 bases remaining between them. This CDR3 has 16 residues. Germline V gene data show CDR1 as SGDLS and CDR2 as YYNGEE. The CDR3 DNA reads TGTGCCAGCAATGCCCGGGAAAGCTCCTATAATTCACCCCTCCACTTT. Amino acid sequence: CASNARESSYNSPLHF.

For the CDR3, the DNA is TGTGCCATCAGTGAGTCCGCTAGCGGGGAGACCCAGTACTTC. This gives the protein CAISESASGETQYF. The chain uses TRBV10-3 and TRBJ2-5; 8 nucleotides agree with TRBD2. J gave up 5 bases and V 0 bases, and 2 bases lay outside the gene matches. The CDR3 contains 14 residues. CDR1 ENHRY and CDR2 SYGVKD come from the germline V gene.

V usage is TRBV30 and J usage is TRBJ2-1; TRBD1 is a possible D gene (6 bases). The germline CDR1 and CDR2 sequences are GTSNPN and SVGIG (reference sequence). Trimming removed 4 bases at V and 0 bases at J, with 10 bases between. The CDR3 runs 14 residues. The CDR3 loop is CAWMDRSSYNEQFF. The CDR3 coding sequence is TGTGCCTGGATGGACAGATCCTCCTACAATGAGCAGTTCTTC.

The chain combines TRBV30 with TRBJ2-4; D unresolved. V lost 0 bases and J lost 0, with 6 bases in between. Germline V gene data show CDR1 as GTSNPN and CDR2 as SVGIG (reference sequence). The length of the CDR3 is 14 residues. CDR3 coding DNA: TGTGCCTGGAGTGTAAGTGTAGCCAAAAACATTCAGTACTTC. This sequence encodes CAWSVSVAKNIQYF.

This clone has a count of ten or more. V usage is TRBV11-3 and J usage is TRBJ2-7, with D perhaps TRBD2 (7 bases). The CDR3 has 14 amino acids. The germline V gene has CDR1 SGHNT and CDR2 YENEEA. V lost 5 bases and J lost 4, with 15 bases in between. The CDR3 sequence: CASSRGGGRYEQYF. The CDR3 DNA sequence: TGTGCCAGCAGCAGGGGAGGGGGACGATACGAGCAGTACTTC.

This clone is labeled as medium-sized. The CDR3 reads CASSPGGKGDGTEAFF. CDR3 coding DNA: TGTGCCAGCAGCCCAGGGGGTAAGGGAGACGGCACTGAAGCTTTCTTT. The gene calls are TRBV11-3 and TRBJ1-1, with 7 bases fitting TRBD1. J lost 4 bases, V lost 5 bases, and 13 bases had no gene match. The CDR3 runs 16 residues. Germline CDR1 SGHNT, CDR2 YENEEA. Full variable domain (outside the CDR3, taken from reference TRBV11-3 and TRBJ1-1): EAGVVQSPRYKIIEKKQPVAFWCNPISGHNTLYWYLQNLGQGPELLIRYENEEAVDDSQLPKDRFSAERLKGVDSTLKIQPAELGDSAVYLCASSPGGKGDGTEAFFGQGTRLTVV.

This clone is medium-sized. The chain combines TRBV6-8 with TRBJ2-5, with D possibly TRBD2 on 5 matching bases. The CDR3 length is 14 residues. V dropped 5 bases and J dropped 5 bases, with 15 bases sitting between them. CDR1 MNHGY and CDR2 SAAAGT come from the germline V gene. CDR3 sequence: CASSPNGEGETQYF. The CDR3 nucleotides read TGTGCCAGCAGTCCGAACGGGGAAGGCGAGACCCAGTACTTC.

The V and J genes are TRBV23-1 and TRBJ2-1, with TRBD2 matching over 11 bases. TRBV23-1 is classed as an ORF, of uncertain function. The CDR3 runs 18 residues. The junction had 17 bases not matched to a gene; V was cut back by 6 bases and J by 7 bases. The chain's CDR3 is CASSQEGHWASGGNEQFF. CDR3 coding DNA: TGCGCCAGCAGCCAAGAAGGCCACTGGGCTAGCGGGGGGAATGAGCAGTTCTTC.

V and J are TRBV5-1 and TRBJ2-3; 14 bases match TRBD2. Germline V gene lookup returns CDR1 SGHRS and CDR2 YFSETQ. CDR3 size: 15 residues. Trimming at V came to 2 bases and at J to 12 bases, leaving 8 bases not matched to a gene. CDR3 nucleotide sequence: TGCGCCAGCAGCTTCTTACCGACTAGCGGGGGGGCCCAGTATTTT. This gives the protein CASSFLPTSGGAQYF.

The chain is built from TRBV6-8 and TRBJ1-2; 9 bases agree with TRBD1. The CDR3 runs to 15 residues. Trimming cost V 4 bases and J 3 bases; bases outside gene matches: 6. Per germline, CDR1 MNHGY and CDR2 SAAAGT. The CDR3, as DNA: TGTGCCAGCAGTTTCCGGGACAGGGAGGACTATGGCTACACCTTC. This translates into CASSFRDREDYGYTF.

This clone has only a few counts. The chain links TRBV6-8 to TRBJ1-1; D is uncertain. Germline V gene data show CDR1 as MNHGY and CDR2 as SAAAGT. The CDR3 extends over 14 amino acids. V was shortened by 7 bases and J by 2 bases, with 14 bases between the two germline ends. CDR3 loop: CASNPRQINTEAFF. The CDR3 nucleotides are TGTGCCAGCAACCCCAGGCAGATCAACACTGAAGCTTTCTTT.

V and J are TRBV9 and TRBJ1-5; 7 positions match TRBD1. The CDR3 is 12 residues long. V trimming: 5 bases; J trimming: 11 bases; junction bases outside the gene matches: 7. Germline V gene sequence: CDR1 SGDLS, CDR2 YYNGEE. The chain's CDR3 is CASRRSTGTQHF. The CDR3 region has the DNA TGTGCCAGCAGGAGATCGACAGGGACCCAGCATTTT.

This clone was seen at least ten times. The rearrangement uses TRBV7-2 and TRBJ2-5; D call uncertain. V was trimmed by 1 base and J by 4 bases, leaving 7 bases between them. The germline CDR1 and CDR2 sequences are SGHTA and FQGNSA. The CDR3 is 13 residues long. As DNA, the CDR3 is TGTGCCAGCAGCTTAGTGGTCGGAGAGACCCAGTACTTC. Protein: CASSLVVGETQYF.

This clone showed up just a few times. The rearrangement uses TRBV4-1 and TRBJ2-2, with D possibly TRBD1 on 6 matching bases. Germline values: CDR1 MGHRA, CDR2 YSYEKL. The CDR3 runs to 16 residues. V was trimmed by 3 bases and J by 3 bases, leaving 14 bases between them. The CDR3 DNA sequence: TGCGCCAGCAGCCAGGGATCAGGGGTCTACACCGGGGAGCTGTTTTTT. Residues: CASSQGSGVYTGELFF.

By frequency in the sample, this clone is medium-sized. CDR3 bases: TGTGCCAGCAGTTGGACAGGGGGTTTTGACGAGCAGTACTTC. This translates into CASSWTGGFDEQYF. This chain joins TRBV6-8 and TRBJ2-7, with TRBD1 matching 10 bases. This CDR3 contains 14 residues. CDR1 is MNHGY and CDR2 is SAAAGT in the germline V gene. V gave up 4 bases and J gave up 5 bases; unmatched junction bases: 5.

This clone is medium-sized (0.01 to 0.1%) within its sample. The rearrangement uses TRBV11-3 and TRBJ2-1; TRBD2 agrees at 8 bases. J lost 7 bases, V lost 5 bases, and 22 bases had no gene match. The CDR3 sequence is 19 residues long. Germline assignment: CDR1 SGHNT and CDR2 YENEEA. CDR3 coding DNA: TGTGCCAGCAGCCAGATGACCTCCGTCTCCGGGGGGGCGGCGAATGAGCAGTTCTTC. This encodes CASSQMTSVSGGAANEQFF.

The chain combines TRBV4-1 with TRBJ2-7; D gene unclear. Germline loops: CDR1 MGHRA, CDR2 YSYEKL. Trimming pared 0 bases from V and 0 bases from J, leaving 21 bases between. The length of the CDR3 is 19 residues. The CDR3 DNA reads TGCGCCAGCAGCCAAGATAATATAAGGGCGGACCCTAGCTCCTACGAGCAGTACTTC. Amino acid sequence: CASSQDNIRADPSSYEQYF.

CDR3 coding DNA: TGCGCTGCCCGGCTTCCTAATTCACCCCTCCACTTT. It specifies CAARLPNSPLHF. The chain carries TRBV29-1 and TRBJ1-6; unclear D gene. Germline loops: CDR1 SQVTM, CDR2 ANQGSEA. The CDR3 is 12 amino acids.

This clone occurred a few times. V is TRBV9 and J is TRBJ2-1; the D is unclear. Per germline, CDR1 SGDLS and CDR2 YYNGEE. Trimming took off 0 bases at V and 0 bases at J, with 10 bases between the two ends. The CDR3 covers 16 residues. CDR3 sequence: CASSVDDLLSYNEQFF. DNA of the CDR3: TGTGCCAGCAGCGTAGACGACCTACTCTCCTACAATGAGCAGTTCTTC.

The chain has TRBV5-1 and TRBJ2-3; 8 bases line up with TRBD2. The J segment lost 2 bases and the V segment lost 0 bases, leaving 5 bases of the junction unmatched. Germline V gives CDR1 SGHRS, CDR2 YFSETQ. The CDR3 is 16 residues long. CDR3 DNA: TGCGCCAGCAGCTTGGGTACGGGGGGGTTCACAGATACGCAGTATTTT. Its protein product is CASSLGTGGFTDTQYF.

This clone has more than one count but fewer than ten. The rearrangement uses TRBV6-8 and TRBJ2-5, with TRBD2 matching 11 bases. This CDR3 has 14 amino acids. After removal of 10 bases from V and 7 bases from J, the junction contained 11 bases not matched to a gene. The germline V gene has CDR1 MNHGY and CDR2 SAAAGT. CDR3: CATGTSGARSTQYF. The DNA for the CDR3 is TGTGCCACCGGGACTAGCGGTGCTCGGTCGACCCAGTACTTC.

The table lists this clone with a few counts. V gene TRBV6-8 combines with J gene TRBJ1-5, with a weak D call TRBD1 (6 bases). CDR3 length equals 18 residues. V shed 2 bases and J shed 3 bases, with 20 bases lying between them. Looked up from germline, CDR1 is MNHGY and CDR2 is SAAAGT. The CDR3 loop reads CASSYPTGTVLLNQPQHF. CDR3 DNA: TGTGCCAGCAGTTACCCGACAGGTACCGTATTACTCAATCAGCCCCAGCATTTT.